This passage covers 15 T cell receptor beta chains from one sample sequenced in a study of blood T cells in healthy people across ages. Then a second PCR, running about 6 to 12 cycles, was carried out with a sample-barcoded 5' primer and a J-beta primer mix. From the 5' RACE reads, TCRdb called clonotypes with MiXCR, one entry per CDR3 protein. This sample has around 1,100,000 distinct CDR3 sequences, with roughly two fifths found just once. Sequenced material: blood. Receptors were obtained from a young man in good health.

V gene TRBV11-1 combines with J gene TRBJ1-1; D is undetermined. The CDR3 is 14 residues long. V lost 2 bases to trimming and J lost 7 bases, with 14 bases between them. Germline V lookup: CDR1 SGHAT, CDR2 FQDESV (reference sequence). For the CDR3, the DNA is TGTGCCAGCAGCTTAATGTCTCAGGCGGATGAAGCTTTCTTT. It is translated as CASSLMSQADEAFF.

This rearrangement joins TRBV20-1 to TRBJ2-1; D remains unclear. Germline V gene data show CDR1 as DFQATT and CDR2 as SNEGSKA (reference sequence). This CDR3 has 15 residues. Trimming took 0 bases from V and 5 from J, leaving 14 bases between them. CDR3 region: CSARDRLKADNEQFF. The DNA of the CDR3 is TGCAGTGCTAGAGATCGGCTCAAGGCGGACAATGAGCAGTTCTTC.

This clonotype was detected only once. The rearrangement uses TRBV28 and TRBJ1-1, with D perhaps TRBD1 (5 bases). V was trimmed by 1 base and J by 3 bases, leaving 21 bases between them. The V gene's germline CDR1 is MDHEN and CDR2 SYDVKM. This CDR3 comprises 18 residues. CDR3 DNA: TGTGCCAGCAGTTTATCTGGTTCTTGGGGGAGGGCGGACACTGAAGCTTTCTTT. Its translation is CASSLSGSWGRADTEAFF.

The genes are TRBV28 and TRBJ1-1; D uncertain. This CDR3 contains 12 residues. CDR1 and CDR2 (germline): MDHEN, SYDVKM. V was clipped by 2 bases and J by 8 bases, with 9 bases between them. The CDR3 sequence: CASSLPEWEAFF. The CDR3 DNA reads TGTGCCAGCAGTTTACCGGAGTGGGAAGCTTTCTTT.

This clonotype was recorded many times. In DNA, the CDR3 is TGCGCCAGCAGCCCAATTCGGAGGACAGGGGGCAAAAACATTCAGTACTTC. Translation gives CASSPIRRTGGKNIQYF. The J gene is TRBJ2-4, the V gene TRBV4-1, with 10 positions matching TRBD1. J gave up 3 bases and V 4 bases, and 9 bases lay outside the gene matches. The V gene's germline CDR1 is MGHRA and CDR2 YSYEKL. This CDR3 contains 17 residues.

In its sample, this clonotype was seen a few times. V gene TRBV2 combines with J gene TRBJ2-5; TRBD1 or TRBD2 may be the D gene (5 bases each). Germline lookup yields CDR1 SNHLY and CDR2 FYNNEI. This CDR3 is built from 14 residues. The germline V and J ends were trimmed by 4 bases and 5 bases, with 14 bases remaining between them. CDR3 DNA: TGTGCCAGCAGTGTACTCAAGGGACCCGAGACCCAGTACTTC. It codes for CASSVLKGPETQYF. The variable domain in full, with the rest retrieved from reference TRBV2 and TRBJ2-5, is EPEVTQTPSHQVTQMGQEVILRCVPISNHLYFYWYRQILGQKVEFLVSFYNNEISEKSEIFDDQFSVERPDGSNFTLKIRSTKLEDSAMYFCASSVLKGPETQYFGPGTRLLVL.

As regards this clonotype: A much larger clone sits a single nucleotide away, making a read error possible. The chain combines TRBV4-1 with TRBJ2-1; 8 nucleotides match TRBD1. The J call may be wrong; the DNA end is better matched by TRBJ2-7. Germline values: CDR1 MGHRA, CDR2 YSYEKL. CDR3 length equals 16 residues. CDR3 region: CASSHPTGVPYNEQYF. CDR3 DNA: TGCGCCAGCAGCCACCCGACAGGGGTACCCTACAATGAGCAGTACTTC.

The chain is built from TRBV21-1 and TRBJ1-2; the D call of TRBD1 is as the table states it, not checked on the DNA. TRBV21-1 is reported as a pseudogene. CDR3 length: 15 residues. CDR3 nucleotide sequence: TGTGCCAGCAGCAAAGTTCGCAGGGATGGCTATGGCTACACCTTC. It translates to CASSKVRRDGYGYTF.

This clonotype was seen ten or more times. This chain connects TRBV7-2 to TRBJ1-1; D is ambiguous. Trimming removed 5 bases from V and 0 bases from J, with 7 bases in between. The CDR3 runs 13 residues. Germline V gene sequence: CDR1 SGHTA, CDR2 FQGNSA. CDR3 in amino acids: CASSVDMNTEAFF. The DNA for the CDR3 is TGTGCCAGCAGCGTCGACATGAACACTGAAGCTTTCTTT.

At least ten counts were recorded for this clonotype. The rearrangement links TRBV12-3 or TRBV12-4 to TRBJ2-7; D could derive from TRBD1 or TRBD2 (5 bases each). The CDR3 spans 11 residues. Deletions cut 5 bases from V and 7 bases from J, with 9 bases between. CDR3 DNA: TGTGCCAGCAGTCTCGGGACGGAGCAGTACTTC. This encodes CASSLGTEQYF.

This clonotype was counted only a few times. The J gene is TRBJ2-1, the V gene TRBV7-2; D is perhaps TRBD1 (6 bases). The CDR3 covers 14 residues. V dropped 3 bases and J dropped 4 bases, with 10 bases sitting between them. CDR1 and CDR2 from the germline V gene are SGHTA and FQGNSA. CDR3 nucleotides: TGTGCCAGCAGCTTTCCGGACAGATACAATGAGCAGTTCTTC. Encoded protein: CASSFPDRYNEQFF.

Regarding this clonotype: One junction end does not reproduce the germline sequence, and a read error may be involved. The CDR3 sequence is CASSDSSSYGYTF. The DNA of the CDR3 is TGTGCCAGCAGTGACTCATCGAGCTATGGCTACACCTTC. The genes are TRBV6-2 or TRBV6-3 and TRBJ1-2; D call uncertain. The CDR3 totals 13 residues. Germline V gene data show CDR1 as MNHEY and CDR2 as SVGEGT.

This clonotype was counted a few times. The genes are TRBV28 and TRBJ2-1; unclear D gene. The V end was cut by 8 bases, the J end by 1 base, with 12 bases between. This CDR3 comprises 14 residues. Germline CDR1 is MDHEN and CDR2 is SYDVKM. CDR3 bases: TGTGCCAGCTGGAAGATAGGGTCCTACAATGAGCAGTTCTTC. Translating gives CASWKIGSYNEQFF.

The V gene is TRBV10-3, the J gene TRBJ1-2, with TRBD1 as a possible D gene (5 bases). This CDR3 region has 14 residues. CDR1 and CDR2 (germline): ENHRY, SYGVKD. The ends were cut back, 2 bases at V and 8 bases at J, with 15 bases in the middle. The CDR3 spells CAISEGALSRGYTF. CDR3 bases: TGTGCCATCAGTGAGGGGGCACTAAGTCGGGGCTACACCTTC.

This clonotype was seen only a few times. The rearrangement links TRBV7-2 to TRBJ1-2, with a possible D match to TRBD1 (5 bases). With 1 base removed from V and 4 bases from J, the gap between germline ends came to 13 bases. Germline CDR1 and CDR2: SGHTA and FQGNSA. There are 15 residues in the CDR3. CDR3 nucleotide sequence: TGTGCCAGCAGCTTAGAGGACACTCCATCCTATGGCTACACCTTC. Translated: CASSLEDTPSYGYTF.